Below are 28 T cell receptor beta chains sequenced from a single sample in a study of control samples from healthy donors and cancer patients (TCRdb year 2020). The library was prepared using the immunoSEQ multiplex PCR assay. The table was pulled from immuneACCESS by TCRdb, which kept in-frame rearrangements only. Such tables lose some clones; where checked, under half of the loss comes from unresolved V genes, and the rest has no known cause. The table for this sample records under 200,000 clones. Roughly 2% of the sample is held by the ten biggest clonotypes. Specimen: blood. The source is a woman between 25 and 40 years old in good health.

The rearrangement joins TRBV28 to TRBJ1-6; unclear D gene. CDR1 MDHEN and CDR2 SYDVKM come from the germline V gene. Deletions cut 1 base from V and 4 bases from J, with 8 bases between. CDR3 size: 15 residues. CDR3 bases: TGTGCCAGCAGTTTATTTCGCCGATATAATTCACCCCTCCACTTT. It translates to CASSLFRRYNSPLHF.

The chain uses TRBV5-4 and TRBJ1-3; D unclear. The CDR3 is 13 residues long. The V and J ends lost 4 bases and 3 bases respectively, with 8 bases between them. Germline V gene lookup returns CDR1 SGHNT and CDR2 YYREEE (reference sequence). This CDR3 reads CASSPDGGNTIYF. In DNA form, the CDR3 reads TGTGCCAGCAGCCCGGACGGTGGAAACACCATATATTTT.

With regard to this clone: The junction differs from germline at one of its ends, possibly a read error. The J gene is TRBJ1-1, the V gene TRBV7-7, with 10 bases matching TRBD1. This CDR3 is 13 amino acids long. Looked up from germline, CDR1 is SSHAT and CDR2 is FNYEAQ (reference sequence). For the CDR3, the DNA is TGTGCTAGCAGCTTAGGACAGGGGGAAAGAGCTTTCTTT. This encodes CASSLGQGERAFF.

This chain connects TRBV20-1 to TRBJ2-1; D is possibly TRBD1 (5 bases). CDR3 size: 11 residues. V was clipped by 1 base and J by 13 bases, with 11 bases between them. From germline, CDR1 is DFQATT and CDR2 SNEGSKA (reference sequence). DNA for the CDR3: TGCAGTGCTAGAGGCAGGGATAATCAGTTCTTC. It codes for CSARGRDNQFF.

This chain uses TRBV27 with TRBJ1-6; TRBD1 aligns across 11 bases. Germline V gives CDR1 MNHEY, CDR2 SMNVEV (reference sequence). This CDR3 spans 16 amino acids. Trimming at V came to 5 bases and at J to 6 bases, leaving 6 bases not matched to a gene. CDR3 DNA sequence: TGTGCCAGCAGTCCTCAGGACAGGGGGCGTAATTCACCCCTCCACTTT. Protein: CASSPQDRGRNSPLHF.

The chain links TRBV29-1 to TRBJ2-5; 8 bases map to TRBD1. The V gene end was trimmed by 1 base and the J gene end by 5 bases; junction bases not matched to a gene: 12. CDR3 length: 16 amino acids. Per the germline V gene, CDR1 is SQVTM and CDR2 is ANQGSEA. The CDR3 coding sequence is TGCAGCGTTGAAGTAGGGGACAGGATGCCTCTCGAGACCCAGTACTTC. This gives the protein CSVEVGDRMPLETQYF.

The rearrangement uses TRBV7-8 and TRBJ1-6, with D possibly TRBD1 on 5 matching bases. The V gene's germline CDR1 is SGHVS and CDR2 FQNEAQ. CDR3 size: 16 residues. V lost 1 base and J lost 9, with 16 bases in between. The CDR3 DNA reads as TGTGCCAGCAGCTTAGGGTTTCGTCAGGGAAGTTCACCCCTCCACTTT. Translation: CASSLGFRQGSSPLHF.

The genes are TRBV6-4 and TRBJ1-4; D possibly corresponds to TRBD1 (5 bases). V gave up 0 bases and J gave up 8 bases, with 13 bases separating them. Germline CDR1 MRHNA, CDR2 SNTAGT. The CDR3 spans 15 residues. The CDR3 loop reads CASSDSIGDSEKLFF. The CDR3 DNA follows: TGTGCCAGCAGTGACTCGATAGGGGATAGCGAAAAACTGTTTTTT.

The genes are TRBV7-8 and TRBJ2-1; 8 bases fit TRBD2. Unmatched junction bases numbered 3, after V lost 4 bases and J lost 4 bases. Germline V gene data show CDR1 as SGHVS and CDR2 as FQNEAQ. The CDR3 is 14 residues long. CDR3 nucleotide sequence: TGTGCCAGCAGCTCGGGGGGGAATTACAATGAGCAGTTCTTC. Protein: CASSSGGNYNEQFF.

The genes are TRBV28 and TRBJ2-5; TRBD1 matches at 10 bases. In germline, CDR1 is MDHEN, CDR2 SYDVKM. The CDR3 loop spans 16 amino acids. V lost 6 bases and J lost 1; bases outside the gene matches: 8. This CDR3 is CASSPGTGASQETQYF. The CDR3 DNA sequence: TGTGCCAGCAGCCCCGGGACAGGGGCATCCCAAGAGACCCAGTACTTC.

V is TRBV5-1 and J is TRBJ1-4, with TRBD1 as a possible D gene (6 bases). Looked up from germline, CDR1 is SGHRS and CDR2 is YFSETQ. The CDR3 has 16 residues. Trimming left V 2 bases short and J 0 bases short, with 11 bases between. CDR3 DNA: TGCGCCAGCAGCTTATCGACAGGCGCAACTAATGAAAAACTGTTTTTT. This encodes CASSLSTGATNEKLFF.

The chain recombines TRBV5-1 with TRBJ1-1; 9 positions match TRBD1. This CDR3 has 14 residues. Germline CDR1 is SGHRS and CDR2 is YFSETQ. J gave up 3 bases and V 7 bases, and 7 bases lay outside the gene matches. The CDR3: CASQDRGGDTEAFF. The CDR3 DNA reads as TGCGCCAGCCAGGACAGGGGAGGAGACACTGAAGCTTTCTTT.

The J gene is TRBJ2-6, the V gene TRBV5-1, with D uncertain. Between the trimmed V and J ends, which lost 2 bases and 9 bases, there was a span of 3 bases. The CDR3 spans 11 residues. Germline V lookup: CDR1 SGHRS, CDR2 YFSETQ. The CDR3: CASSFGNVLTF. In DNA form, the CDR3 reads TGCGCCAGCAGCTTCGGCAACGTCCTGACTTTC.

This rearrangement joins TRBV27 to TRBJ1-2; D is possibly TRBD1 (6 bases). Germline V CDR1 and CDR2: MNHEY, SMNVEV (reference sequence). The CDR3 contains 15 residues. Deletions cut 0 bases from V and 5 bases from J, with 13 bases between. This chain's CDR3 is CASSLSPRGDYGYTF. Here the CDR3 DNA reads TGTGCCAGCAGTTTATCTCCCAGGGGAGATTATGGCTACACCTTC.

J is TRBJ1-2 and V is TRBV11-3; D uncertain. The CDR3 loop spans 13 amino acids. Between the trimmed V and J ends, which lost 0 bases and 8 bases, there was a span of 10 bases. In germline, CDR1 is SGHNT, CDR2 YENEEA. CDR3 sequence (DNA): TGTGCCAGCAGCTTAGACGTACCGGAGGGCTACACCTTC. Translation gives CASSLDVPEGYTF.

This chain links TRBV7-2 with TRBJ1-4, with D possibly TRBD1 on 5 matching bases. Germline assignment: CDR1 SGHTA and CDR2 FQGNSA. This CDR3 contains 13 residues. Trimming pared 0 bases from V and 14 bases from J, leaving 13 bases between. As DNA, the CDR3 is TGTGCCAGCAGCTTAGCTGGCCGTAAGGGGCTGTTTTTT. It yields the protein CASSLAGRKGLFF.

The rearrangement links TRBV5-1 to TRBJ1-3; D not resolved. This CDR3 has 15 amino acids. Per germline, CDR1 SGHRS and CDR2 YFSETQ. V was clipped by 4 bases and J by 0 bases, with 11 bases between them. CDR3 coding DNA: TGCGCCAGCAGCGGTGGACGGAGCTCTGGAAACACCATATATTTT. This gives the protein CASSGGRSSGNTIYF.

The chain combines TRBV5-1 with TRBJ2-7, with 8 bases identical to TRBD1. Germline V gene data show CDR1 as SGHRS and CDR2 as YFSETQ. The ends lost 4 bases at V and 1 base at J; junction bases unmatched: 4. The CDR3 has 14 amino acids. CDR3 region: CASSQGQGSYEQYF. The CDR3 bases are TGCGCCAGCAGCCAAGGACAGGGTTCCTACGAGCAGTACTTC.

J is TRBJ2-7 and V is TRBV12-3 or TRBV12-4; D may match TRBD1 or TRBD2 (5 bases each). The CDR3 contains 13 residues. Trimming shortened V by 3 bases and J by 2 bases, and 8 bases separated the two germline ends. The CDR3 reads CASSFGATYEQYF. In nucleotides, the CDR3 is TGTGCCAGCAGTTTCGGGGCCACCTACGAGCAGTACTTC.

The CDR3 here is CASSQGLRGQGMTEAFF. CDR3 coding DNA: TGTGCCAGCAGCCAAGGACTAAGGGGACAGGGGATGACTGAAGCTTTCTTT. The chain is built from TRBV3-1 (or the pseudogene TRBV3-2) and TRBJ1-1, with 10 bases aligning to TRBD1. This CDR3 contains 17 residues. The V and J ends lost 1 base and 5 bases, in that order; junction bases with no gene match: 10. CDR1 LGHDT and CDR2 YNNKEL come from the germline V gene (reference sequence).

The chain has TRBV6-6 and TRBJ2-1, with 9 bases fitting TRBD2. V lost 2 bases, J lost 7 bases, and 6 bases stayed unmatched. The germline gives CDR1 MNHNY, CDR2 SVGAGI (reference sequence). CDR3 length: 15 residues. In DNA, the CDR3 is TGTGCCAGCAGTTACCCCCGCGGGAGGGAAAATGAGCAGTTCTTC. Translation gives CASSYPRGRENEQFF.

The V gene is TRBV14, the J gene TRBJ1-2, with a tentative D call TRBD1 (6 bases). Between the trimmed V and J ends, which lost 0 bases and 6 bases, there was a span of 17 bases. The CDR3 loop spans 16 amino acids. Germline CDR1 SGHDN, CDR2 FVKESK. CDR3 protein: CASSQDHTGWANGYTF. The CDR3 bases are TGTGCCAGCAGCCAAGATCATACAGGGTGGGCGAATGGCTACACCTTC.

The chain carries TRBV28 and TRBJ1-4; TRBD1 aligns across 7 bases. Germline values: CDR1 MDHEN, CDR2 SYDVKM. There are 12 residues in the CDR3. The J segment lost 5 bases and the V segment lost 7 bases, leaving 1 base of the junction unmatched. CDR3 sequence reads: CASNRGNEKLFF. CDR3 nucleotides: TGTGCCAGCAACAGGGGCAATGAAAAACTGTTTTTT.

This chain connects TRBV7-3 to TRBJ2-6; D gene uncertain. Germline assignment: CDR1 SGHTA and CDR2 FQGTGA. The CDR3 spans 18 residues. The ends were cut back, 0 bases at V and 0 bases at J, with 12 bases in the middle. CDR3 sequence (DNA): TGTGCCAGCAGCTTAACCTCGCCCGCTTCCTCTGGGGCCAACGTCCTGACTTTC. It is translated as CASSLTSPASSGANVLTF.

V gene TRBV4-2 combines with J gene TRBJ1-5; D uncertain. Germline V CDR1 and CDR2: LGHNA, YNFKEQ. This CDR3 is 17 amino acids long. Trimming stripped 2 bases from V and 2 bases from J, with 16 bases between. The CDR3 bases are TGTGCCAGCAGCCAATCCGTTGGGGTTGCGGGCAATCAGCCCCAGCATTTT. It translates to CASSQSVGVAGNQPQHF.

This chain joins TRBV6-4 and TRBJ2-3, with 12 bases matching TRBD2. With V trimmed by 6 bases and J by 4 bases, 5 bases remained unmatched. The CDR3 length is 15 residues. Germline-derived CDR1 and CDR2 are MRHNA and SNTAGT. CDR3 nucleotides: TGTGCCAGCAGCCGACTAGCGGGGGATTCAGATACGCAGTATTTT. Amino acid sequence: CASSRLAGDSDTQYF.

The J gene is TRBJ1-5, the V gene TRBV12-3 or TRBV12-4, with D unresolved. The CDR3 contains 12 residues. The V end lost 4 bases, the J end lost 7 bases, and 8 bases lay between the germline ends. The DNA of the CDR3 is TGTGCCAGCAGTTCCCATGGGCAGCCCCAGCATTTT. Encoded protein: CASSSHGQPQHF.

CDR3 bases: TGTGCCAGCAGCCAAGATCGTTTAGGGACCGGGGGAGCCGAGCAGTACTTC. It specifies CASSQDRLGTGGAEQYF. The chain couples TRBV4-2 to TRBJ2-7; TRBD2 might be the D (6 bases). V was clipped by 0 bases and J by 6 bases, with 21 bases between them. Germline CDR1 LGHNA, CDR2 YNFKEQ. The CDR3 contains 17 residues.